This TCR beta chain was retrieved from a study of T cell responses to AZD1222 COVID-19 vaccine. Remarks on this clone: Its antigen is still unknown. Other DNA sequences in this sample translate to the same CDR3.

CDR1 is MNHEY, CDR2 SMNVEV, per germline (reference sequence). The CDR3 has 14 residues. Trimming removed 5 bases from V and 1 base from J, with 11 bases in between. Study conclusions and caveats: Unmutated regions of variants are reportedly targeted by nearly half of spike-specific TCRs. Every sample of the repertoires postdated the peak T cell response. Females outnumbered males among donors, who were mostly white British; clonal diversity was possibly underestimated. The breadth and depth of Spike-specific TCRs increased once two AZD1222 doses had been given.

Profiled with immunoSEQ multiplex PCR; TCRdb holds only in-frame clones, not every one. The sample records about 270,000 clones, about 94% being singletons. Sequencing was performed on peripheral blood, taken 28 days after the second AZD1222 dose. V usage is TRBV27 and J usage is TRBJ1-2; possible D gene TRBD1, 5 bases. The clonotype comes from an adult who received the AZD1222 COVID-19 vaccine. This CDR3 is CASSLGTGNYGYTF. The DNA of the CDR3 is TGTGCCAGCAGTCTCGGGACGGGTAACTATGGCTACACCTTC.